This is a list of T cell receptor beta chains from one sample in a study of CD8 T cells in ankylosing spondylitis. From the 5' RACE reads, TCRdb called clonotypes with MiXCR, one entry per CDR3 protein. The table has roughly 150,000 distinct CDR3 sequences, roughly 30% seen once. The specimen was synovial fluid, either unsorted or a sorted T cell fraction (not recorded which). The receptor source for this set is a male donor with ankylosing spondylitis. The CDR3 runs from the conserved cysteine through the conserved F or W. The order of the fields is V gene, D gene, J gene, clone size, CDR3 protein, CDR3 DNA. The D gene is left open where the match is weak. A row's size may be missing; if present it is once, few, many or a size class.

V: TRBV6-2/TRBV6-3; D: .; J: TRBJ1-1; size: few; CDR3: CASTMGYENTEAFF; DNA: TGTGCCAGCACTATGGGGTATGAGAACACTGAAGCTTTCTTT
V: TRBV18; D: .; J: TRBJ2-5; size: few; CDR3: CASSPSTPRETQYF; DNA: TGTGCCAGCTCTCCGAGCACCCCGCGGGAGACCCAGTACTTC
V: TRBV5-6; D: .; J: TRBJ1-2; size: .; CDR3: CASSTGHLGYTF; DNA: TGTGCCAGCAGCACGGGACATCTTGGCTACACCTTC
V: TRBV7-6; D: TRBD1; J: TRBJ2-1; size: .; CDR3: CASSPGQGFAYNEQFF; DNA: TGTGCCAGCAGCCCGGGACAGGGGTTTGCCTACAATGAGCAGTTCTTC
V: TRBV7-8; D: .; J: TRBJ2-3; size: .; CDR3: CASSQLPSTDTQYF; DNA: TGTGCCAGCAGCCAACTACCTAGCACAGATACGCAGTATTTT
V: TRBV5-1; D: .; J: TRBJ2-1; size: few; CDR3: CASKEQVAISYNEQFF; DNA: TGCGCCAGCAAGGAGCAGGTAGCTATCTCCTACAATGAGCAGTTCTTC
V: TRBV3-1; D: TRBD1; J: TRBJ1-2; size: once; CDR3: CASSQAAGGGYTF; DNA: TGTGCCAGCAGCCAAGCGGCAGGGGGAGGCTACACCTTC
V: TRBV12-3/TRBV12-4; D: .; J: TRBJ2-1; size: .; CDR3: CASTMGAGGYNEQFF; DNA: TGTGCCAGCACGATGGGAGCAGGGGGGTACAATGAGCAGTTCTTC
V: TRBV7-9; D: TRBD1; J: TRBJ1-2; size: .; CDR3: CASSLLGQGNYGCTF; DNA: TGTGCCAGCAGCCTCCTGGGACAGGGGAACTATGGCTGCACCTTC
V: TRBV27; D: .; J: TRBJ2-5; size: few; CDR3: CATGEGPQETQYF; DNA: TGTGCCACCGGAGAGGGGCCCCAAGAGACCCAGTACTTC
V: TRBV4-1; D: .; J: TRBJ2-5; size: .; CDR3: CASSQAQWKTQYF; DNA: TGCGCCAGCAGCCAAGCACAATGGAAGACCCAGTACTTC
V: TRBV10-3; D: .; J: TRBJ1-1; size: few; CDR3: CAISEFVNTEAFF; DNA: TGTGCCATCAGTGAGTTTGTGAACACTGAAGCTTTCTTT
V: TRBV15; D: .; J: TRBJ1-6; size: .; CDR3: CATSRDRGGSSYNSPLHF; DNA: TGTGCCACCAGCAGAGATCGGGGCGGGAGCTCCTATAATTCACCCCTCCACTTT
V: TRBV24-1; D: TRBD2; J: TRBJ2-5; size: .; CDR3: CATSTPGGFRETQYF; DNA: TGTGCCACCAGTACCCCGGGGGGATTTAGAGAGACCCAGTACTTC
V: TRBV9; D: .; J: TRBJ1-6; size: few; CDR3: CASSQRTENSPLHF; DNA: TGTGCCAGCAGCCAGAGGACAGAAAATTCACCCCTCCACTTT
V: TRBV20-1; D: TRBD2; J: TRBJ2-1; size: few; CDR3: CSASSGLRGNAQFF; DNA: TGCAGTGCTTCTAGCGGCTTGAGGGGCAATGCGCAGTTCTTC
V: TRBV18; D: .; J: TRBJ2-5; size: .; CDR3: CASSSNRDPPTQYF; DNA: TGTGCCAGCTCATCAAACAGGGACCCCCCGACCCAGTACTTC
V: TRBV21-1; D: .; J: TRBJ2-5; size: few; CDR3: CASSSTGEHDTQYF; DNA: TGTGCCAGCAGCTCCACCGGAGAGCACGACACCCAGTACTTC
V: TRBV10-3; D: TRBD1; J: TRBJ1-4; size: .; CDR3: CAISPQGSNEKLFF; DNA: TGTGCCATCAGTCCACAGGGGTCTAATGAAAAACTGTTTTTT
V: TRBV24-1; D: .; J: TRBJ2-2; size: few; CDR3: CATSDSQVRDTGELFF; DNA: TGTGCCACCAGTGATAGCCAGGTACGGGACACCGGGGAGCTGTTTTTT
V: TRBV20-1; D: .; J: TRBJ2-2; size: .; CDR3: CSASVGDTGELFF; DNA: TGCAGTGCTAGTGTGGGGGACACCGGGGAGCTGTTTTTT
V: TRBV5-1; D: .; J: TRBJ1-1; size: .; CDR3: CASSLVSGPNTEAFF; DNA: TGCGCCAGCAGCTTGGTTTCGGGACCGAACACTGAAGCTTTCTTT
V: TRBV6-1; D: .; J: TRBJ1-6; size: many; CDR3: CASSPQGFRDSPLHF; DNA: TGTGCCAGCAGTCCGCAGGGGTTTAGGGATTCACCCCTCCACTTT
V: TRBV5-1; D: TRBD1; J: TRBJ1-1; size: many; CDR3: CASSLRQGNTEAFF; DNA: TGTGCCAGCAGTCTCCGACAGGGGAACACTGAAGCTTTCTTT
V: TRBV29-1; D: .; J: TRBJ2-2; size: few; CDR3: CSVIDRSNTGELFF; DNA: TGCAGCGTAATCGACCGGTCGAACACCGGGGAGCTGTTTTTT
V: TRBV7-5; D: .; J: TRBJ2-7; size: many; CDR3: CISVPEAYPLPWSSYEQYF; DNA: .
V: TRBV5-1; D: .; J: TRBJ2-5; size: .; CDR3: CASSRQATQETQYF; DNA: TGCGCCAGCAGCCGACAGGCGACCCAAGAGACCCAGTACTTC
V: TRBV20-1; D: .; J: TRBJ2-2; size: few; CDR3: CSAPDRVGTGELFF; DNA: TGCAGTGCCCCCGATAGGGTGGGAACCGGGGAGCTGTTTTTT
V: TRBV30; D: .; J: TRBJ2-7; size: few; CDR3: CAGGYSEQYF; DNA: TGTGCCGGGGGATACAGCGAGCAGTACTTC
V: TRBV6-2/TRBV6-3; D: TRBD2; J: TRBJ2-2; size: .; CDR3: CASQMVAGATGELFF; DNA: TGTGCCAGCCAGATGGTCGCGGGAGCTACCGGGGAGCTGTTTTTT
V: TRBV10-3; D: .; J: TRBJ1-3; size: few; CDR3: CATGSGNTIYF; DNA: TGTGCCACCGGGTCCGGAAACACCATATATTTT
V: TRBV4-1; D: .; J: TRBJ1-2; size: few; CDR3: CASRQSGVVGYGYTF; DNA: TGCGCCAGCAGACAATCGGGGGTCGTGGGCTATGGCTACACCTTC
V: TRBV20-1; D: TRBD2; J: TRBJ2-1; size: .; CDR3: CSARGGGGGYNEQFF; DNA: TGCAGTGCTAGAGGCGGTGGGGGGGGCTACAATGAGCAGTTCTTC
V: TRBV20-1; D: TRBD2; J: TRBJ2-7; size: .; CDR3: CSARLALAGYEQYF; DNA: TGCAGTGCTAGATTAGCACTAGCGGGCTACGAGCAGTACTTC
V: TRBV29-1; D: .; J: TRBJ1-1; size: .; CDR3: CSVEEGRGVAFF; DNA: TGCAGCGTTGAAGAAGGACGGGGGGTAGCTTTCTTT
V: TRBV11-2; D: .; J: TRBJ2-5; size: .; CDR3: CASSPTGAKETQYF; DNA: TGTGCCAGCAGCCCAACGGGAGCCAAAGAGACCCAGTACTTC
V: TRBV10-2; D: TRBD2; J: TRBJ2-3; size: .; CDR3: CASKLAGGGGDTQYF; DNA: TGCGCCAGCAAACTAGCGGGAGGGGGCGGAGATACGCAGTATTTT
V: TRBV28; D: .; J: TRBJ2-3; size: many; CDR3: CASSFEGGTDTQYF; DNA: TGTGCCAGCAGTTTTGAGGGGGGCACAGATACGCAGTATTTT
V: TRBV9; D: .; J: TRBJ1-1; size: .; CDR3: CASSPRTEMNTEAFF; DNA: TGTGCCAGCAGCCCGAGGACAGAGATGAACACTGAAGCTTTCTTT
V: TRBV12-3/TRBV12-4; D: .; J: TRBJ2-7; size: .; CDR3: CASSLQGGSYEQYF; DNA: TGTGCCAGCAGTTTGCAGGGGGGGTCCTACGAGCAGTACTTC
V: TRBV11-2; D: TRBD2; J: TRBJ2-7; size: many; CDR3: CASSLGSGGSHEQYF; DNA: TGTGCCAGCAGCTTAGGTTCGGGAGGTTCCCACGAGCAGTACTTC
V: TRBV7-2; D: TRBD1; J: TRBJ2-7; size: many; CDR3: CASSRAGTGTHEQYF; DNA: TGTGCCAGCAGTCGCGCCGGGACAGGGACCCACGAGCAGTACTTC
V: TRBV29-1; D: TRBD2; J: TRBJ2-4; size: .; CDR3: CSVGLAGKNIQYF; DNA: TGCAGCGTTGGGCTAGCGGGCAAAAACATTCAGTACTTC
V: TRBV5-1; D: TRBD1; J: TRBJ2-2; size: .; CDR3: CASSSMTGITGELFF; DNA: TGCGCCAGCAGCTCCATGACAGGGATCACCGGGGAGCTGTTTTTT
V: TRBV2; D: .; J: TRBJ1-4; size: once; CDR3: CASNGNEKLFF; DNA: TGTGCCAGCAACGGTAATGAAAAACTGTTTTTT
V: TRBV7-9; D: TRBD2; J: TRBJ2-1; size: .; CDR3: CASSLAGANYNEQFF; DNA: TGTGCCAGCAGCCTAGCGGGGGCGAACTACAATGAGCAGTTCTTC
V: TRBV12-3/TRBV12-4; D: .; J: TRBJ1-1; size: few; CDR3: CASSTGVSVNTEAFF; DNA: TGTGCCAGCAGTACTGGAGTTTCAGTGAACACTGAAGCTTTCTTT
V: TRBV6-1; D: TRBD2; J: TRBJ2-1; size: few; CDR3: CASSGKLAASYNEQFF; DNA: TGTGCCAGCAGTGGCAAACTAGCGGCCTCCTACAATGAGCAGTTCTTC
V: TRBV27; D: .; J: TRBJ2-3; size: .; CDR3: CASSLKGTDTQYF; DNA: TGTGCCAGCAGTTTAAAGGGCACAGATACGCAGTATTTT
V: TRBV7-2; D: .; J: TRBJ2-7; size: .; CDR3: CASSLRGVEQYF; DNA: TGTGCCAGCAGCCTTAGGGGCGTCGAGCAGTACTTC
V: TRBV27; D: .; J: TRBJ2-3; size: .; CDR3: CASSLYGVGGTDTQYF; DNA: TGTGCCAGCAGTTTATACGGCGTGGGTGGCACAGATACGCAGTATTTT
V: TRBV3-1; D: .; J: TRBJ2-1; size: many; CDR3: CASSQSYNEQFF; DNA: TGTGCCAGCAGCCAAAGTTACAATGAGCAGTTCTTC
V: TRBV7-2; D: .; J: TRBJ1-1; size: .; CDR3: CASSLAGPTSEAFF; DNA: TGTGCCAGCAGCTTAGCCGGACCGACCTCGGAAGCTTTCTTT
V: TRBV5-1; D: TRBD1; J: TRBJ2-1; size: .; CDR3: CASSLEGRGLYNEQFF; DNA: TGCGCCAGCAGCTTGGAAGGCAGGGGGCTGTACAATGAGCAGTTCTTC
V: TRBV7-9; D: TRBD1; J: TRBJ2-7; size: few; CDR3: CASTTDRSYEQYF; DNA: TGTGCCAGCACCACGGACAGGAGCTACGAGCAGTACTTC